Shown below are 24 T cell receptor beta chains from a single sample sequenced in a study of shared clonotypes between healthy human individuals. Repertoires were generated with immunoSEQ multiplex PCR, while TCRdb's copy carries only in-frame clones and drops some. The table includes fewer than 1.6 million clones, 98% to 99% detected once. Sample: naive CD4+ T cells sorted from blood. The subset denotes: CD45RA+ positively selected. Receptors were obtained from a young man in good health.

In DNA, the CDR3 is TGTGCCAGCAGCGTACGAGGGGCCACCGGGGAGCTGTTTTTT. Protein sequence: CASSVRGATGELFF. This chain uses TRBV9 with TRBJ2-2; perhaps D is TRBD1 or TRBD2 (5 bases each). The CDR3 contains 14 residues. The germline gives CDR1 SGDLS, CDR2 YYNGEE. Trimming shortened V by 1 base and J by 4 bases, and 8 bases separated the two germline ends. Looking up the rest from reference TRBV9 and TRBJ2-2 gives the full variable domain: DSGVTQTPKHLITATGQRVTLRCSPRSGDLSVYWYQQSLDQGLQFLIQYYNGEERAKGNILERFSAQQFPDLHSELNLSSLELGDSALYFCASSVRGATGELFFGEGSRLTVL.

The rearrangement joins TRBV9 to TRBJ2-3, with D perhaps TRBD1 or TRBD2 (6 bases each). Trimming stripped 0 bases from V and 6 bases from J, with 14 bases between. Germline CDR1 SGDLS, CDR2 YYNGEE. The CDR3 runs to 15 residues. The CDR3 coding sequence is TGTGCCAGCAGCGTAGTCAGGGGAAGCGGGGATACGCAGTATTTT. It yields the protein CASSVVRGSGDTQYF.

CDR3 DNA sequence: TGCAGCGTTGATCAGAATTGGGTTAAAAATGAGCAGTTCTTC. This gives the protein CSVDQNWVKNEQFF. The chain carries TRBV29-1 and TRBJ2-1; no firm D call. Trimming left V 3 bases short and J 7 bases short, with 16 bases between. Germline CDR1 SQVTM, CDR2 ANQGSEA. The CDR3 runs to 14 residues.

V gene TRBV6-6 combines with J gene TRBJ2-3; TRBD2 matches 7 bases. The germline gives CDR1 MNHNY, CDR2 SVGAGI (reference sequence). The CDR3 covers 16 residues. V was pared by 6 bases and J by 1 base, with 10 bases of the junction left unmatched. In DNA form, the CDR3 reads TGTGCCAGCAGGCCGCGTGGCGGGAGCGGCACAGATACGCAGTATTTT. Its protein product is CASRPRGGSGTDTQYF.

V gene TRBV5-8 combines with J gene TRBJ1-1, with D perhaps matching TRBD1 (6 bases). Trimming took off 6 bases at V and 2 bases at J, with 11 bases between the two ends. Germline CDR1 reads SGHTS; CDR2 reads YDEGEE. CDR3 size: 13 residues. The CDR3: CASTGQRNTEAFF. Here the CDR3 DNA reads TGTGCCAGCACCGGACAGCGAAACACTGAAGCTTTCTTT.

V is TRBV27 and J is TRBJ1-1; D gene unclear. The V gene lost 5 bases and the J gene lost 5 bases, with 15 bases spanning the gap. CDR3 size: 14 residues. The germline V gene encodes CDR1 MNHEY and CDR2 SMNVEV (reference sequence). In DNA, the CDR3 is TGTGCCAGCAGTACGGTCAGGAGAGATACTGAAGCTTTCTTT. Amino acid sequence: CASSTVRRDTEAFF.

V is TRBV7-9 and J is TRBJ1-1; no firm D call. The V end was cut by 2 bases, the J end by 1 base, with 8 bases between. The CDR3 is 14 residues long. Germline CDR1 SEHNR, CDR2 FQNEAQ (reference sequence). CDR3 bases: TGTGCCAGCAGCTTAAGGCCAGCGAACACTGAAGCTTTCTTT. Encoded protein: CASSLRPANTEAFF.

Comments on this clone: Other DNA sequences in the sample encode the same CDR3. The V call is TRBV20-1, the J call TRBJ2-5, with D uncertain. There are 10 residues in the CDR3. The V gene lost 5 bases and the J gene lost 5 bases, with 6 bases spanning the gap. Per the germline V gene, CDR1 is DFQATT and CDR2 is SNEGSKA (reference sequence). CDR3 DNA: TGCAGTGCTCGAAGTGAGACCCAGTACTTC. Translation gives CSARSETQYF.

This clone has just one count. The rearrangement joins TRBV29-1 to TRBJ2-7, with TRBD1 matching over 8 bases. The CDR3 contains 15 residues. The junction had 14 bases not matched to a gene; V was cut back by 7 bases and J by 3 bases. Per germline, CDR1 SQVTM and CDR2 ANQGSEA. Here the CDR3 DNA reads TGCAGCGGCCTGACAGGGACAGGTGGAAGCTACGAGCAGTACTTC. Translated: CSGLTGTGGSYEQYF.

This chain's CDR3 is CASSANRETQYF. CDR3 bases: TGTGCCAGCTCCGCAAACCGGGAGACCCAGTACTTC. V and J are TRBV2 and TRBJ2-5; D ambiguous. The CDR3 contains 12 residues. Germline-derived CDR1 and CDR2 are SNHLY and FYNNEI. The ends were cut back, 8 bases at V and 5 bases at J, with 12 bases in the middle.

The CDR3 region is CATSSGGRTTAGEKLFF. The CDR3 nucleotides are TGTGCCACCAGCAGTGGGGGCAGGACCACCGCTGGTGAAAAACTGTTTTTT. The chain has TRBV15 and TRBJ1-4; maybe TRBD1 (6 bases). CDR1 LNHNV and CDR2 YYDKDF come from the germline V gene (reference sequence). V lost 3 bases and J lost 7, with 21 bases in between. The CDR3 covers 17 residues.

The chain joins TRBV29-1 to TRBJ2-1; either TRBD1 or TRBD2 may supply D (7 bases each). CDR3 length: 15 residues. The germline V and J ends were trimmed by 1 base and 3 bases, with 13 bases remaining between them. CDR1 SQVTM and CDR2 ANQGSEA come from the germline V gene. The CDR3 sequence is CSVEVARGGYNEQFF. In DNA, the CDR3 is TGCAGCGTTGAAGTCGCCAGGGGGGGCTACAATGAGCAGTTCTTC.

The chain joins TRBV9 to TRBJ2-3; TRBD2 might be the D (5 bases). CDR1 is SGDLS and CDR2 is YYNGEE in the germline V gene. CDR3 length equals 17 residues. V lost 3 bases and J lost 5, with 22 bases in between. The CDR3 DNA reads as TGTGCCAGCAGCGCCATCCCTATTAGCGCTCCTGGAGATACGCAGTATTTT. Its protein product is CASSAIPISAPGDTQYF.

The chain links TRBV6-1 to TRBJ2-2; maybe TRBD1 (6 bases). The CDR3 consists of 14 residues. V gave up 4 bases and J gave up 9 bases, with 15 bases separating them. CDR1 and CDR2 from the germline V gene are MNHNS and SASEGT. The CDR3 bases are TGTGCCAGCAGTGTTGGGACAAACGAATGGGAGCTGTTTTTT. Translated: CASSVGTNEWELFF.

The V call is TRBV9, the J call TRBJ1-4; tentatively, D is TRBD1 (6 bases). Germline V gene sequence: CDR1 SGDLS, CDR2 YYNGEE. Trimming took 4 bases from V and 2 from J, leaving 12 bases between them. The CDR3 contains 15 residues. CDR3 sequence: CASSSGAKTNEKLFF. CDR3 sequence (DNA): TGTGCCAGCAGCTCAGGGGCAAAGACTAATGAAAAACTGTTTTTT.

The J gene is TRBJ2-7, the V gene TRBV6-1; 7 bases fit TRBD1. The J segment lost 2 bases and the V segment lost 5 bases, leaving 6 bases of the junction unmatched. The CDR3 has 14 residues. The germline gives CDR1 MNHNS, CDR2 SASEGT. The CDR3 DNA reads as TGTGCCAGCAGTCGACAGGGCACTCCCTACGAGCAGTACTTC. It specifies CASSRQGTPYEQYF.

J is TRBJ2-7 and V is TRBV1. TRBV1 is a documented pseudogene. The CDR3 is 11 residues long. The CDR3 loop is CTSSQRYEQYF. DNA for the CDR3: TGCACCAGCAGCCAAAGGTACGAGCAGTACTTC.

In the case of this clone: This CDR3 is also generated by other DNA sequences in the sample. The rearrangement uses TRBV10-3 and TRBJ1-2; no firm D call. V lost 0 bases and J lost 4, with 6 bases in between. Per germline, CDR1 ENHRY and CDR2 SYGVKD. There are 13 residues in the CDR3. In DNA form, the CDR3 reads TGTGCCATCAGTGAGTCGGTTAGCTATGGCTACACCTTC. Its protein is CAISESVSYGYTF.

This chain joins TRBV5-1 and TRBJ2-2, with 9 bases fitting TRBD2. CDR1 and CDR2 (germline): SGHRS, YFSETQ. This CDR3 comprises 16 residues. After removal of 2 bases from V and 2 bases from J, the junction contained 4 bases not matched to a gene. CDR3 region: CASSFRGLANTGELFF. CDR3 DNA sequence: TGCGCCAGCAGCTTTCGGGGACTAGCAAACACCGGGGAGCTGTTTTTT.

V gene TRBV6-5 combines with J gene TRBJ1-5, with D unresolved. The germline gives CDR1 MNHEY, CDR2 SVGAGI. Trimming pared 4 bases from V and 6 bases from J, leaving 13 bases between. This CDR3 comprises 14 residues. CDR3 loop: CASSSTLGIQPQHF. CDR3 DNA: TGTGCCAGCAGTTCAACTTTAGGGATTCAGCCCCAGCATTTT.

Here the CDR3 DNA reads TGTGCCAGCGGCACTAGCGGGACATACTACGAGCAGTACTTC. It translates to CASGTSGTYYEQYF. J is TRBJ2-7 and V is TRBV28; 10 nucleotides align to TRBD2. V lost 8 bases to trimming and J lost 3 bases; unmatched junction nucleotides: 7. The CDR3 is 14 residues long. CDR1 and CDR2 (germline): MDHEN, SYDVKM.

V is TRBV15 and J is TRBJ2-1, with 7 positions matching TRBD1. With 4 bases clipped from V and 10 bases from J, the junction kept 13 bases outside the gene matches. The CDR3 is made up of 15 amino acids. Germline lookup yields CDR1 LNHNV and CDR2 YYDKDF (reference sequence). The CDR3 here is CATSKYRDSGLEQFF. In DNA form, the CDR3 reads TGTGCCACCAGCAAATACCGGGACAGTGGTTTAGAGCAGTTCTTC.

The chain couples TRBV15 to TRBJ1-4, with D possibly TRBD1 on 5 matching bases. The germline gives CDR1 LNHNV, CDR2 YYDKDF (reference sequence). Trimming removed 0 bases at V and 6 bases at J, with 14 bases between. The CDR3 has 16 residues. The CDR3 DNA sequence: TGTGCCACCAGCAGAGATCGAAGGGGCTCGGATGAAAAACTGTTTTTT. This sequence encodes CATSRDRRGSDEKLFF.

V gene TRBV7-9 combines with J gene TRBJ2-1; 8 bases map to TRBD2. The V and J ends lost 4 bases and 0 bases, in that order; junction bases with no gene match: 5. Looked up from germline, CDR1 is SEHNR and CDR2 is FQNEAQ (reference sequence). This CDR3 is 16 amino acids long. The CDR3 DNA reads TGTGCCAGCAGCTCCGGGGGGGGGAGCTCCTACAATGAGCAGTTCTTC. It codes for CASSSGGGSSYNEQFF.